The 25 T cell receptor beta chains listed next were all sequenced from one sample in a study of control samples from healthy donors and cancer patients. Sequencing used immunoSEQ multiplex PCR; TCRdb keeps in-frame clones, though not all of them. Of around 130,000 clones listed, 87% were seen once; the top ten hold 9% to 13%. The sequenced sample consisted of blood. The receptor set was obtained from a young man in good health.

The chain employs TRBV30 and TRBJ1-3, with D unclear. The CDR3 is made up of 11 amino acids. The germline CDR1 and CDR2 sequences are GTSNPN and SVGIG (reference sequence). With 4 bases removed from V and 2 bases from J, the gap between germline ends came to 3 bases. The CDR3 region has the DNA TGTGCCTGGACAGCTGGAAACACCATATATTTT. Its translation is CAWTAGNTIYF.

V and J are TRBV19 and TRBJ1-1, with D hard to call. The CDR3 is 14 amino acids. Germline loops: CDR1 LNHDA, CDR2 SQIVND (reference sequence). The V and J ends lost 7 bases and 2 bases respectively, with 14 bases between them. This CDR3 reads CASTTVGDNTEAFF. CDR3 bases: TGTGCCAGTACTACCGTGGGAGACAACACTGAAGCTTTCTTT.

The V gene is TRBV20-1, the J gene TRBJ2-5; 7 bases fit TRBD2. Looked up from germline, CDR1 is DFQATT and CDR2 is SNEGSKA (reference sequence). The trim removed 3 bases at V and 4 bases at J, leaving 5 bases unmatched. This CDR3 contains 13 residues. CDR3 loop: CSASRGGLETQYF. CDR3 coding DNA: TGCAGTGCTAGTCGCGGGGGATTAGAGACCCAGTACTTC.

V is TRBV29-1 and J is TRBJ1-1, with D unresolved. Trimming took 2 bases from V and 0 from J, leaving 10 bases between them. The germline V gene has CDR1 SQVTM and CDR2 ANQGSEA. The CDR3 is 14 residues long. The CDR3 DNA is TGCAGCGTTGAAAGGGCCTTGATGAACACTGAAGCTTTCTTT. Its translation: CSVERALMNTEAFF.

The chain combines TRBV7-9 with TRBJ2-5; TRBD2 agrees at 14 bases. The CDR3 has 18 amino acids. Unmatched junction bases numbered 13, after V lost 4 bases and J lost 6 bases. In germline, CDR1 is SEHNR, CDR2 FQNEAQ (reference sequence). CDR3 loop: CASSSPRTSGRNQKTQYF. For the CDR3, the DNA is TGTGCCAGCAGCTCCCCTCGGACTAGCGGGAGGAATCAAAAGACCCAGTACTTC.

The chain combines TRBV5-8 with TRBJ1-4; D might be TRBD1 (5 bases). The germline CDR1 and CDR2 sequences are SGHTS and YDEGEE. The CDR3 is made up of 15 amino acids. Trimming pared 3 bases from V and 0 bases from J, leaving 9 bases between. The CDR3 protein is CASSWGRATNEKLFF. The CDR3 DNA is TGTGCCAGCAGCTGGGGGAGGGCAACTAATGAAAAACTGTTTTTT.

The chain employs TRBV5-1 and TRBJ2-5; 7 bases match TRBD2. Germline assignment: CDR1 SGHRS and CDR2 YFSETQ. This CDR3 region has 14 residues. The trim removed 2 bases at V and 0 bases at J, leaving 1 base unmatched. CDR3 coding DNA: TGCGCCAGCAGCTTTCGGGGGGACCAAGAGACCCAGTACTTC. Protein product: CASSFRGDQETQYF.

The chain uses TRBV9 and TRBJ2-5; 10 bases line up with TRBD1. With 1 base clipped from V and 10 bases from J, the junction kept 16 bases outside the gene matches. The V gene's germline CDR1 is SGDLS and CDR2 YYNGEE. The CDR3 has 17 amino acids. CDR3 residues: CASSVSHPGQGPLDQYF. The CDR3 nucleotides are TGTGCCAGCAGCGTATCCCACCCGGGACAGGGGCCTTTAGACCAGTACTTC.

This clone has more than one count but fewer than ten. The CDR3 is CASSSGQGNEQYF. In DNA, the CDR3 is TGTGCCAGCAGCTCTGGACAGGGCAACGAGCAGTACTTC. The chain couples TRBV6-6 to TRBJ2-7, with 8 bases that match TRBD1. Germline V CDR1 and CDR2: MNHNY, SVGAGI (reference sequence). This CDR3 spans 13 amino acids. V lost 6 bases to trimming and J lost 5 bases; unmatched junction nucleotides: 6.

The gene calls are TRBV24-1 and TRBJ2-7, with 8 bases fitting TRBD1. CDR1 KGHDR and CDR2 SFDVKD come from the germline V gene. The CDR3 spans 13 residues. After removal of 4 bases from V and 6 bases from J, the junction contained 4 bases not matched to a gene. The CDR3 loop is CATSEGTGAEQYV. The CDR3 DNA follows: TGTGCCACCAGTGAGGGGACAGGAGCCGAGCAGTACGTC.

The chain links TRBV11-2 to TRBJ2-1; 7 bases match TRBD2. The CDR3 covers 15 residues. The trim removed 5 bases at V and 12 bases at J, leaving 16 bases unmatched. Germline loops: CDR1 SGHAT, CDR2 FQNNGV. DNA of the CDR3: TGTGCCAGCAGCCAGGCCGAGGCGGGGGAGGAATGGCAGTTCTTC. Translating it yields CASSQAEAGEEWQFF.

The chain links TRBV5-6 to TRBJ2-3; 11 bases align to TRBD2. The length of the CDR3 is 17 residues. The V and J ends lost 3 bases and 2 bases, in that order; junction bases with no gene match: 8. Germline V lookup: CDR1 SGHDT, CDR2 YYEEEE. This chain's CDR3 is CASSSYSSGGLTDTQYF. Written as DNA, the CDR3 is TGTGCCAGCAGCTCATACTCTAGCGGGGGGCTCACAGATACGCAGTATTTT.

CDR3 bases: TGTGCCAGCAGCTTAGTATGGCTAGCGGGCCACTCCTACAATGAGCAGTTCTTC. It specifies CASSLVWLAGHSYNEQFF. This rearrangement joins TRBV7-9 to TRBJ2-1, with 8 bases identical to TRBD2. The CDR3 has 18 amino acids. V shed 1 base, J shed 0 bases, and the junction held 8 bases outside the gene matches. The germline V gene encodes CDR1 SEHNR and CDR2 FQNEAQ (reference sequence).

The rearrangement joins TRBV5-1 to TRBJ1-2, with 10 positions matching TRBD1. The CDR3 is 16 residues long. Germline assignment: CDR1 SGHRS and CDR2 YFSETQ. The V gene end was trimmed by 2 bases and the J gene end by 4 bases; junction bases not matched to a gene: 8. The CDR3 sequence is CASSFGQGVFSYGYTF. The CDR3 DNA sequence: TGCGCCAGCAGCTTTGGACAGGGGGTATTTAGCTATGGCTACACCTTC.

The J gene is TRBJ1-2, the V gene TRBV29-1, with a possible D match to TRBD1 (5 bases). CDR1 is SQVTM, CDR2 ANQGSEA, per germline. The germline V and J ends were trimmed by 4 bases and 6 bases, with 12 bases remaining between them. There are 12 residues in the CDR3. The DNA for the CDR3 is TGCAGCGTTGTGGGGGGGAGGGATGGCTACACCTTC. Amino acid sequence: CSVVGGRDGYTF.

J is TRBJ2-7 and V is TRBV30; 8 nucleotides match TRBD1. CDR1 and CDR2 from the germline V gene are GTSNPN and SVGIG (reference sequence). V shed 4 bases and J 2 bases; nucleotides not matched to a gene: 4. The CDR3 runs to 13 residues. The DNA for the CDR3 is TGTGCCTGGACCGGGACAGGCCCCTACGAGCAGTACTTC. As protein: CAWTGTGPYEQYF.

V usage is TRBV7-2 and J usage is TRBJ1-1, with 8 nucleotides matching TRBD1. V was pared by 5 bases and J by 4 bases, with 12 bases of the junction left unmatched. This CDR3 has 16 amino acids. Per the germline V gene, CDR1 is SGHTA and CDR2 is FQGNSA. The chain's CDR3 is CASSPTRDRGITEAFF. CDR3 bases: TGTGCCAGCAGCCCGACCAGAGACAGGGGTATCACTGAAGCTTTCTTT.

Here the CDR3 DNA reads TGTGCCAGCAGCCCGGGCGGGGTCAATCAGCCCCAGCATTTT. Its protein product is CASSPGGVNQPQHF. The J gene is TRBJ1-5, the V gene TRBV9, with D unresolved. This CDR3 region has 14 residues. Trimming took off 4 bases at V and 3 bases at J, with 11 bases between the two ends. Germline V lookup: CDR1 SGDLS, CDR2 YYNGEE.

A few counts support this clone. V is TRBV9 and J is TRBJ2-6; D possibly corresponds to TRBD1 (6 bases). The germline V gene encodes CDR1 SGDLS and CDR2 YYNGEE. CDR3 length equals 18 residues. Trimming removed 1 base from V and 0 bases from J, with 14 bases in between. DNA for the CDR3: TGTGCCAGCAGCGTAACAGGGAGACCCTCCTCTGGGGCCAACGTCCTGACTTTC. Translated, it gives CASSVTGRPSSGANVLTF.

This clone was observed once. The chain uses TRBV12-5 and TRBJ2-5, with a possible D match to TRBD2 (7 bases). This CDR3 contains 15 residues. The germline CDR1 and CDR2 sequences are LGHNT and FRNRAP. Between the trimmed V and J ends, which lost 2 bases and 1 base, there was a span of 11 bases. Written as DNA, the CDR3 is TGTGCTAGTGGTTTGCTTGCGGGGGCCCAAGAGACCCAGTACTTC. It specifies CASGLLAGAQETQYF.

The CDR3 loop is CAISESRGPHEQYF. The CDR3 DNA follows: TGTGCCATCAGTGAGTCTCGGGGGCCCCACGAGCAGTACTTC. The chain carries TRBV10-3 and TRBJ2-7; either TRBD1 or TRBD2 may fit D (6 bases each). The CDR3 extends over 14 amino acids. The V end was cut by 0 bases, the J end by 5 bases, with 11 bases between. CDR1 is ENHRY and CDR2 is SYGVKD in the germline V gene.

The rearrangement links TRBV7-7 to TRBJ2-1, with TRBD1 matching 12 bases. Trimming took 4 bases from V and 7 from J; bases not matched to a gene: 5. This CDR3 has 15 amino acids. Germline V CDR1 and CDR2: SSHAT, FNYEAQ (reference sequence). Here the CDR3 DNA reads TGTGCCAGCAGCTCCGGGACAGGGGGCGGAAATGAGCAGTTCTTC. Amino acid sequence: CASSSGTGGGNEQFF.

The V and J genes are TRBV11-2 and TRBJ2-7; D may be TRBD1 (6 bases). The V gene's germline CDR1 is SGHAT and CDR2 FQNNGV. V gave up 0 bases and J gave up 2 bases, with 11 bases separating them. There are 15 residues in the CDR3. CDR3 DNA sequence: TGTGCCAGCAGCTTAGAGGGGACACCTGCCTACGAGCAGTACGTC. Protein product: CASSLEGTPAYEQYV.

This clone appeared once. The CDR3 DNA reads TGTGCCACGACTTCCGGGACTAGCGGCGAGCAGTACTTC. Its translation: CATTSGTSGEQYF. The chain employs TRBV6-5 and TRBJ2-7, with 11 bases aligning to TRBD2. The CDR3 length is 13 residues. V shed 10 bases and J 6 bases; nucleotides not matched to a gene: 8. Germline CDR1 is MNHEY and CDR2 is SVGAGI.

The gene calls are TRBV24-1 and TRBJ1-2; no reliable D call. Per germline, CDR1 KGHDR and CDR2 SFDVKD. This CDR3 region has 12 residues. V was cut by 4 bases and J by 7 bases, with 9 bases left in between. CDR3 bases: TGTGCCACCAGTGAGCCAGATCGTGGCTACACCTTC. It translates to CATSEPDRGYTF.